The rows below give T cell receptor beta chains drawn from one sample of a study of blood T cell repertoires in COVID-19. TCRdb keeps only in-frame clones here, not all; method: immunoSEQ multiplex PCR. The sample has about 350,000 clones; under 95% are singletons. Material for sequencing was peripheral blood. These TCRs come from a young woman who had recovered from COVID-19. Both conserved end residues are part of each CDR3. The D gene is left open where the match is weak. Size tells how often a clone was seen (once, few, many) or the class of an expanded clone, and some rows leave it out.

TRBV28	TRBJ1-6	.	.	TGTGCCAGCGACTTTGCCGGTAATTCACCCCTCCACTTT	CASDFAGNSPLHF
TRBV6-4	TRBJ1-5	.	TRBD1	TGTGCCAGCAGACCGAGCACCTACAGGGGGTTCATATATCAGCCCCAGCATTTT	CASRPSTYRGFIYQPQHF
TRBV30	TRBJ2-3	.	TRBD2	TGTGCACGAAGCGGGGAGATGGGGGGCACAGATACGCAGTATTTT	CARSGEMGGTDTQYF
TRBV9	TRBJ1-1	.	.	TGTGCCAGCAGCGTCGGCGGGGGGGAGAACACTGAAGCTTTCTTT	CASSVGGGENTEAFF
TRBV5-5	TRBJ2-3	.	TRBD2	TGTGCCAGCAGCTTGCAGGCGGGAGCCGATACGCAGTATTTT	CASSLQAGADTQYF
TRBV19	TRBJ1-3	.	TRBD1	TGTGCCAGTAGTATGACAGGGGGTATCTCTGGAAACACCATATATTTT	CASSMTGGISGNTIYF
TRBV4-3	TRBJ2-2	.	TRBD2	TGCGCCAGCAGCCTCGGACTAGCGGCGAACACCGGGGAGCTGTTTTTT	CASSLGLAANTGELFF
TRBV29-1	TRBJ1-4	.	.	TGCAGCGTGCGCGCGGGGGGTAATGAAAAACTGTTTTTT	CSVRAGGNEKLFF
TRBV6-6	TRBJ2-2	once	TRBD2	TGTGCCAGCAGTTACCTAGCGGGGAACACCGGGGAGCTGTTTTTT	CASSYLAGNTGELFF
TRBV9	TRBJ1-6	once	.	TGTGCCAGCAGCGTAGCGGACAAGAGCTCCTATAATTCACCCCTCCACTTT	CASSVADKSSYNSPLHF
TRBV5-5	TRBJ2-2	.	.	TGTGCCAGCAGCTTGGGGTCGGCAGGGGCCAATTCGAACACCGGGGAGCTGTTTTTT	CASSLGSAGANSNTGELFF
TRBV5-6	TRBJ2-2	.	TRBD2	TGTGCCAGCAGCTTGCTTTCTAGCGGGACTAGGGAGCTGTTTTTT	CASSLLSSGTRELFF
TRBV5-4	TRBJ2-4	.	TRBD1	TGTGCCAGCAGCCTGGGACAGCTAGCCAAAAACATTCAGTACTTC	CASSLGQLAKNIQYF
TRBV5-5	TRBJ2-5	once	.	TGTGCCAGCAGCTTACTTACAGGGCTCGAGACCCAGTACTTC	CASSLLTGLETQYF
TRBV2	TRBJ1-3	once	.	TGTGCCAGAGGGGATGTGGCGTTGGGAAACACCATATATTTT	CARGDVALGNTIYF
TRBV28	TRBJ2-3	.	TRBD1	TGTGCCGTGACCGGGACAGGGAGGGGAGATACGCAGTATTTT	CAVTGTGRGDTQYF
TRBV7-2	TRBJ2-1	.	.	TGTGCCAGCAGCTTAGGGCAAAGGGGCGGGGCCTACAATGAGCAGTTCTTC	CASSLGQRGGAYNEQFF
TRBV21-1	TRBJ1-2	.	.	TGTGCCAGCAGCAATGAGGACAGGGAGCGGTGCGGCTACACCTTC	CASSNEDRERCGYTF
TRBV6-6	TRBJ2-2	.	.	TGTGCCAGCAGTTACGCTCCTAGACCCGGGGAGCTGTTTTTT	CASSYAPRPGELFF
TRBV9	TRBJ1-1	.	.	TGTGCCAGCAGCGTAGATTGGGGGGGCGCAGCTTTCTTT	CASSVDWGGAAFF
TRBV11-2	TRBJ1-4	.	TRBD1	TGTGCCAGCAGCTTAGATGCGGGGACAGACCTGTACCGGGAAAAACTGTTTTTT	CASSLDAGTDLYREKLFF
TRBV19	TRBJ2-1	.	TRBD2	TGTGCCAGTAGCGGGGACTACCTCTTGCCGAGCTCCTACAATGAGCAGTTCTTC	CASSGDYLLPSSYNEQFF
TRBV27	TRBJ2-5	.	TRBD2	TGTGCCAGCAGCCATTGGTACGGGACTAGCGGGACTCGTCAAGAGACCCAGTACTTC	CASSHWYGTSGTRQETQYF
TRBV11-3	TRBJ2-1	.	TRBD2	TGTGCCAGCAGCTGGTCCATAGCGGGCCCCTCCTACAATGAGCAGTTCTTC	CASSWSIAGPSYNEQFF
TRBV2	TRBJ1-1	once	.	TGTGCCAGCATGAGCAGGGGCGCGAGCACTGAAGCTTTCTTT	CASMSRGASTEAFF
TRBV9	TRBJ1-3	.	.	TGTGCCAGCAGCGCCACCATCCCGGTCTCTGGAAACACCATATATTTT	CASSATIPVSGNTIYF
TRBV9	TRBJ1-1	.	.	TGTGCCAGCAGCGTAGATCAGGCCAGGGTCACTGAAGCTTTCTTT	CASSVDQARVTEAFF
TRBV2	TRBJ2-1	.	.	TGTGCCAGCAAGGGGACTGCCTACAATGAGCAGTTCTTC	CASKGTAYNEQFF
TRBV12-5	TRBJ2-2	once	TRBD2	TGTGCTAGTGGTTGGGGACTAGCGGGGTTGAACACCGGGGAGCTGTTTTTT	CASGWGLAGLNTGELFF
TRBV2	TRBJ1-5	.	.	TGTGCCAGCAGTGCACGAAGGGGTTCTCCGATGGTTGGCAATCAGCCCCAGCATTTT	CASSARRGSPMVGNQPQHF
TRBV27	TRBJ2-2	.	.	TGTGCCAGCAGTTTAAGTAGCCCCGCGAACACCGGGGAGCTGTTTTTT	CASSLSSPANTGELFF
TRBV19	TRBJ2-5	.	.	TGTGCCAGTAGTATCCGAGAGACCCAGTACTTC	CASSIRETQYF
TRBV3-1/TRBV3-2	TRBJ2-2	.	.	TGTGCCAGCAGCGTCCGGGATCCCCACACCGGGGAGCTGTTTTTT	CASSVRDPHTGELFF
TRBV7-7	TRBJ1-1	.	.	TGTGCCAGCAGCCCGCGACCTGGACAGAGCACCGGCGACACTGAAGCTTTCTTT	CASSPRPGQSTGDTEAFF
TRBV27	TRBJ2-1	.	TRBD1	TGTGCCAGCAGTACAGGGGTGAATGAGCAGTTCTTC	CASSTGVNEQFF
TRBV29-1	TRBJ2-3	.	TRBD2	TGCAGCGTCGGGACTAGCGGGAGTCGGGCAGATACGCAGTATTTT	CSVGTSGSRADTQYF
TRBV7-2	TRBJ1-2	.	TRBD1	TGTGCCACCTTGACAGGGGGTAACTATGGCTACACCTTC	CATLTGGNYGYTF
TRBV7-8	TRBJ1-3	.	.	TGTGCCAGCAGCTTAGCCCGAGTGGCAGGGGCTTCTGGAAACACCATATATTTT	CASSLARVAGASGNTIYF
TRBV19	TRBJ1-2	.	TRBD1	TGTGCCAGTACCCCCGGACAGGACTCGCACTATGGCTACACCTTC	CASTPGQDSHYGYTF
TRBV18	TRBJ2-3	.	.	TGTGCCAGCTCACCACCACTAAACACAGATACGCAGTATTTT	CASSPPLNTDTQYF
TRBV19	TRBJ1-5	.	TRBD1	TGTGCCAGTCTAGACTGGACAGGCTCCAATCAGCCCCAGCATTTT	CASLDWTGSNQPQHF
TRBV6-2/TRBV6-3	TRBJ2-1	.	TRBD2	TGTGCCAGCAGTTACCCGCGTCCCGGGACTAGCGGGAGATCCTACAATGAGCAGTTCTTC	CASSYPRPGTSGRSYNEQFF
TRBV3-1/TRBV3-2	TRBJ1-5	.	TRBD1	TGTGCCAGCAGCCAGACAGGGGGAAGCAATCAGCCCCAGCATTTT	CASSQTGGSNQPQHF
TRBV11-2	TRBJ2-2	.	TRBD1	TGTGCCAGCAGCTTAGCCGGGACAGAGAACACCGGGGAGCTGTTTTTT	CASSLAGTENTGELFF
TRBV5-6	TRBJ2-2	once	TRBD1	TGTGCCAGCAGCCCGAGGGACAGGGGGCTGGACACCGGGGAGCTGTTTTTT	CASSPRDRGLDTGELFF
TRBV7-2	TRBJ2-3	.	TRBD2	TGTGCCAGCAGCTTAGGCGGCGGGAGGATTACAGATACGCAGTATTTT	CASSLGGGRITDTQYF
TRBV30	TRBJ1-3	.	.	TGTGCCTGGAGTAAGACAGGACAGACAGCTGGAAACACCATATATTTT	CAWSKTGQTAGNTIYF
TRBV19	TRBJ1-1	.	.	TGTGCCAGTAGTTTCACTACAGGGAACACTGAAGCTTTCTTT	CASSFTTGNTEAFF
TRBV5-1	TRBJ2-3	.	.	TGCGCCAGCAGCCAGACAGGGACTAGCACAGATACGCAGTATTTT	CASSQTGTSTDTQYF
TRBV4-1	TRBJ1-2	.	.	TGCGCCAGCAGCCAGAGGGGACATCCGGGGCAGCTCTCCTATGGCTACACCTTC	CASSQRGHPGQLSYGYTF